Below are 25 T cell receptor beta chains sequenced from a single sample in a study of blood T cell repertoires in COVID-19 (dated by TCRdb to the early 2020s). Library preparation was by the immunoSEQ multiplex PCR assay. The table was pulled from immuneACCESS by TCRdb, which kept in-frame rearrangements only. Such tables lose some clones; where checked, under half of the loss comes from unresolved V genes, and the rest has no known cause. The table for this sample lists a few hundred thousand clones; 88% of them were counted only once. In total, the top ten clones hold under 2.5% of the sample. Material: PBMCs or T cells enriched from blood (not recorded which). The receptors stem from a woman aged 55-70 years in a cohort exposed to, infected with or recovered from COVID-19 (not recorded which).

This rearrangement joins TRBV2 to TRBJ2-5, with D perhaps TRBD2 (6 bases). The germline gives CDR1 SNHLY, CDR2 FYNNEI. This CDR3 has 13 residues. Trimming stripped 4 bases from V and 6 bases from J, with 12 bases between. This CDR3 is CASSADYGKTQYF. As DNA, the CDR3 is TGTGCCAGCAGTGCGGACTACGGGAAGACCCAGTACTTC.

This clone has a single count. The chain carries TRBV24-1 and TRBJ2-5; D unresolved. The CDR3 has 12 residues. V gave up 5 bases and J gave up 2 bases, with 5 bases separating them. From germline, CDR1 is KGHDR and CDR2 SFDVKD. CDR3 sequence (DNA): TGTGCCACCAGTGCCCCGCAAGAGACCCAGTACTTC. Translating it yields CATSAPQETQYF.

The rearrangement uses TRBV27 and TRBJ2-7; TRBD2 aligns across 7 bases. CDR1 MNHEY and CDR2 SMNVEV come from the germline V gene (reference sequence). The CDR3 consists of 14 residues. With V trimmed by 4 bases and J by 1 base, 4 bases remained unmatched. CDR3 loop: CASSSWTSSYEQYF. The DNA of the CDR3 is TGTGCCAGCAGTTCGTGGACTAGTTCCTACGAGCAGTACTTC.

V usage is TRBV28 and J usage is TRBJ1-2; a possible D gene is TRBD1 (6 bases). Germline CDR1 MDHEN, CDR2 SYDVKM. The CDR3 runs to 14 residues. V was shortened by 6 bases and J by 5 bases, with 16 bases between the two germline ends. The CDR3: CASSPGGAGYGYTF. In DNA form, the CDR3 reads TGTGCCAGCAGCCCGGGGGGGGCTGGGTATGGCTACACCTTC.

The chain recombines TRBV18 with TRBJ1-1; the D gene is possibly TRBD1 (6 bases). Germline loops: CDR1 KGHSH, CDR2 LQKENI. Trimming took 5 bases from V and 2 from J, leaving 12 bases between them. The CDR3 loop spans 14 amino acids. Here the CDR3 reads CASSASRGNTEAFF. CDR3 in DNA: TGTGCCAGCTCAGCGAGCAGGGGAAACACTGAAGCTTTCTTT.

The chain uses TRBV7-6 and TRBJ1-1, with TRBD1 matching 7 bases. Germline V gives CDR1 SGHVS, CDR2 FNYEAQ. The ends lost 5 bases at V and 3 bases at J; junction bases unmatched: 3. The CDR3 spans 13 residues. CDR3 DNA: TGTGCCAGCAGCCTTACAGGGGACACTGAAGCTTTCTTT. Encoded protein: CASSLTGDTEAFF.

The chain combines TRBV4-1 with TRBJ2-1; 9 bases are shared with TRBD2. V shed 0 bases and J 0 bases; nucleotides not matched to a gene: 9. The germline gives CDR1 MGHRA, CDR2 YSYEKL. The CDR3 consists of 19 residues. The CDR3 reads CASSQDSGLAFSSYNEQFF. CDR3 nucleotides: TGCGCCAGCAGCCAAGATAGCGGACTAGCGTTTAGCTCCTACAATGAGCAGTTCTTC.

This clone was seen a handful of times. At one boundary the junction diverges from the germline segment, which might be a read error. This rearrangement joins TRBV7-7 to TRBJ2-2; unclear D gene. Germline lookup yields CDR1 SSHAT and CDR2 FNYEAQ (reference sequence). The CDR3 is made up of 14 amino acids. The CDR3 region is CASSLLSNTGELFF. As DNA, the CDR3 is TGTGCTAGCAGCCTACTAAGTAACACCGGGGAGCTGTTTTTT.

Note on this clone: The identical CDR3 is also encoded by other nucleotide sequences in the sample. The CDR3 bases are TGTGCCAGCAGCCAAGATTCGAGAGGGTACACCTTC. Protein product: CASSQDSRGYTF. J is TRBJ1-2 and V is TRBV3-1 (or the pseudogene TRBV3-2), with unresolved D. The V and J ends lost 0 bases and 11 bases respectively, with 10 bases between them. There are 12 residues in the CDR3. Germline V gives CDR1 LGHDT, CDR2 YNNKEL (reference sequence).

J is TRBJ2-3 and V is TRBV30; D remains unclear. The CDR3 has 13 amino acids. Per the germline V gene, CDR1 is GTSNPN and CDR2 is SVGIG (reference sequence). V shed 2 bases and J shed 3 bases, with 9 bases lying between them. DNA of the CDR3: TGTGCCTGGAGTCGGGTGGTAACAGATACGCAGTATTTT. Amino acid sequence: CAWSRVVTDTQYF.

The rearrangement joins TRBV5-1 to TRBJ2-7; 8 bases fit TRBD1. Germline V gene lookup returns CDR1 SGHRS and CDR2 YFSETQ. CDR3 length equals 15 residues. The V segment lost 5 bases and the J segment 5 bases; nucleotides outside the gene matches: 12. CDR3: CASSPGDRLTNEQYF. The CDR3 nucleotides are TGCGCCAGCAGTCCCGGGGACAGGCTAACTAACGAGCAGTACTTC. Filled out from reference TRBV5-1 and TRBJ2-7, the complete variable domain reads KAGVTQTPRYLIKTRGQQVTLSCSPISGHRSVSWYQQTPGQGLQFLFEYFSETQRNKGNFPGRFSGRQFSNSRSEMNVSTLELGDSALYLCASSPGDRLTNEQYFGPGTRLTVT.

Only one count was recorded for this clone. V gene TRBV5-1 combines with J gene TRBJ2-7, with 7 bases that match TRBD1. Trimming removed 2 bases from V and 7 bases from J; junction bases left unmatched: 15. In germline, CDR1 is SGHRS, CDR2 YFSETQ. This CDR3 is 16 amino acids long. The CDR3 here is CASSLTPDRHTWEQYF. The DNA of the CDR3 is TGCGCCAGCAGCTTAACCCCGGACAGGCATACTTGGGAGCAGTACTTC.

The chain carries TRBV7-2 and TRBJ2-4; 7 bases are shared with TRBD1. The CDR3 is 16 amino acids. Germline CDR1 SGHTA, CDR2 FQGNSA. V was pared by 5 bases and J by 0 bases, with 7 bases of the junction left unmatched. As DNA, the CDR3 is TGTGCCAGCAGCGGACCGGGACAGAAAGCCAAAAACATTCAGTACTTC. This sequence encodes CASSGPGQKAKNIQYF.

The gene calls are TRBV7-9 and TRBJ2-7; maybe TRBD2 (6 bases). Trimming shortened V by 4 bases and J by 4 bases, and 17 bases separated the two germline ends. Germline CDR1 SEHNR, CDR2 FQNEAQ (reference sequence). The CDR3 length is 15 residues. This CDR3 reads CASSWPPGGIYEQYF. The CDR3 nucleotides are TGTGCCAGCAGCTGGCCCCCCGGGGGTATATACGAGCAGTACTTC.

The CDR3 here is CASSPGLAGGLSYNEQFF. CDR3 DNA: TGTGCCAGCTCCCCTGGACTAGCGGGAGGGCTCTCCTACAATGAGCAGTTCTTC. The chain couples TRBV18 to TRBJ2-1, with 15 bases matching TRBD2. This CDR3 comprises 18 residues. V was pared by 6 bases and J by 0 bases, with 6 bases of the junction left unmatched. Looked up from germline, CDR1 is KGHSH and CDR2 is LQKENI.

The V gene is TRBV28, the J gene TRBJ2-3; 11 nucleotides agree with TRBD2. This CDR3 region has 15 residues. V lost 6 bases and J lost 5; bases outside the gene matches: 7. Germline V lookup: CDR1 MDHEN, CDR2 SYDVKM. The CDR3 reads CASSRSGRAEDTQYF. Written as DNA, the CDR3 is TGTGCCAGCAGCCGTAGCGGGAGGGCCGAAGATACGCAGTATTTT.

The chain employs TRBV24-1 and TRBJ2-6; 8 nucleotides agree with TRBD1. Germline values: CDR1 KGHDR, CDR2 SFDVKD. The CDR3 covers 19 residues. Trimming took 7 bases from V and 1 from J; bases not matched to a gene: 14. The CDR3 protein is CATRAWTGPKGSGANVLTF. CDR3 coding DNA: TGTGCCACCAGAGCTTGGACAGGGCCTAAAGGGTCTGGGGCCAACGTCCTGACTTTC.

The chain is built from TRBV28 and TRBJ1-4, with D tentatively TRBD1 (6 bases). Germline V CDR1 and CDR2: MDHEN, SYDVKM. CDR3 length: 14 residues. The V end lost 8 bases, the J end lost 6 bases, and 16 bases lay between the germline ends. In DNA form, the CDR3 reads TGTGCCAGCGGACTTACAAAGGGGGATGAAAAACTGTTTTTT. This sequence encodes CASGLTKGDEKLFF.

The V gene is TRBV5-4, the J gene TRBJ1-1, with D maybe TRBD1 (5 bases). Germline V lookup: CDR1 SGHNT, CDR2 YYREEE (reference sequence). The CDR3 runs 14 residues. With 3 bases removed from V and 5 bases from J, the gap between germline ends came to 14 bases. Here the CDR3 reads CASSSLPQVTEAFF. The CDR3, as DNA: TGTGCCAGCAGCTCCCTACCACAGGTGACTGAAGCTTTCTTT. Supplemented by reference TRBV5-4 and TRBJ1-1, the full variable domain reads ETGVTQSPTHLIKTRGQQVTLRCSSQSGHNTVSWYQQALGQGPQFIFQYYREEENGRGNFPPRFSGLQFPNYSSELNVNALELDDSALYLCASSSLPQVTEAFFGQGTRLTVV.

The gene calls are TRBV5-1 and TRBJ1-1, with 7 bases lining up with TRBD1. CDR1 and CDR2 from the germline V gene are SGHRS and YFSETQ. The length of the CDR3 is 15 residues. J gave up 1 base and V 2 bases, and 5 bases lay outside the gene matches. CDR3 DNA: TGCGCCAGCAGCTTTAAGGGGGCAGAGAACACTGAAGCTTTCTTT. Residues: CASSFKGAENTEAFF.

This CDR3 is CASSYSRVTAFF. DNA for the CDR3: TGTGCCAGCAGCTACTCCAGGGTCACAGCTTTCTTT. The chain couples TRBV12-3 or TRBV12-4 to TRBJ1-1, with a possible D match to TRBD1 (5 bases). Deletions cut 6 bases from V and 10 bases from J, with 15 bases between. This CDR3 has 12 residues.

The genes are TRBV9 and TRBJ1-4; 7 bases align to TRBD1. With 3 bases clipped from V and 2 bases from J, the junction kept 4 bases outside the gene matches. Germline V gene lookup returns CDR1 SGDLS and CDR2 YYNGEE. This CDR3 has 15 residues. CDR3 sequence reads: CASSGQGGTNEKLFF. CDR3 DNA: TGTGCCAGCAGCGGACAGGGCGGCACTAATGAAAAACTGTTTTTT.

The V call is TRBV5-1, the J call TRBJ2-1; 8 positions agree with TRBD2. From germline, CDR1 is SGHRS and CDR2 YFSETQ. V lost 0 bases to trimming and J lost 4 bases; unmatched junction nucleotides: 3. The CDR3 contains 15 residues. The CDR3 DNA sequence: TGCGCCAGCAGCTTGGATCTAGCGGGTTACAATGAGCAGTTCTTC. Residues: CASSLDLAGYNEQFF.

Turning to this clone: At one end the junction does not follow the germline gene, possibly because of a read error. This chain uses TRBV6-5 with TRBJ1-1; D is possibly TRBD1 (6 bases). This CDR3 has 14 amino acids. Germline V CDR1 and CDR2: MNHEY, SVGAGI. Here the CDR3 reads CASSYSWDNGKAFF. The CDR3 DNA follows: TGTGCCAGCAGCTACTCCTGGGACAACGGTAAAGCTTTCTTT.

In this sample, this clone turned up once. The junction departs from germline at one end; a sequencing error may be responsible. V usage is TRBV11-2 and J usage is TRBJ2-1; D is uncertain. CDR3 length: 14 amino acids. Germline CDR1 and CDR2: SGHAT and FQNNGV. This CDR3 is CASSLDLSYNEQFF. The CDR3 DNA follows: TGTGCCAGCAGCCTAGACCTCTCCTACAATGAGCAGTTCTTC.